This T cell receptor beta chain originates from a study of T-cell reconstitution after alpha-beta-depleted transplantation in children. During its preparation, the TCRbeta library received unique molecular identifiers. MiXCR was run by TCRdb on the PCR reads, yielding one entry per CDR3 protein. The sample lists over 45,000 distinct CDR3 sequences; nearly 9.5% were seen once. Findings and limits, study-wide: Several hundred rapidly expanded clones from non-depleted graft cells reportedly supplied alpha-beta T cells about two months post-transplant. After transplant, high TCRbeta diversity at day 60 in some patients arose from surviving recipient T cells and thymic progenitors. At one year after transplant, newly produced T cells mostly accounted for T-cell counts and diversity.

The CDR3 sequence is 15 residues long. V was shortened by 1 base and J by 4 bases, with 11 bases between the two germline ends. The germline CDR1 and CDR2 sequences are SGHTA and FQGTGA. Regarding this clonotype: Its antigen is unknown.

V and J are TRBV7-3 and TRBJ2-1, with D perhaps TRBD2 (6 bases). The clonotype originates from a male patient between 2 and 15 years old who had a stem cell transplant for chronic granulomatous disease, so the T cells may come from the graft donor. Sample: PBMCs, mostly from graft donor cells, taken 60 days after TCRalphabeta/CD19-depleted stem cell transplant. CDR3 residues: CASSLSGDGYNEQFF. DNA of the CDR3: TGTGCCAGCAGCTTAAGCGGGGACGGGTACAATGAGCAGTTCTTC.